This T cell receptor (beta chain) was captured in a study of shared clonotypes between healthy human individuals. Study as a whole: Three plates were used per donor for CD4 naive, three for CD4 memory, two for CD8 naive and one for CD8 memory.

V gave up 4 bases and J gave up 4 bases, with 12 bases separating them. CDR3 size: 14 residues. CDR1 is MNHNS and CDR2 is SASEGT in the germline V gene. As to this clone: Its antigen is unknown.

TCRdb's table, derived via immunoSEQ multiplex PCR, lists solely in-frame clones and lacks some. The sample includes hundreds of thousands of clones, roughly 70% of them seen just once. General study findings and limits: Genetic and exposure-history diversity was limited by the small donor number.

The clonotype comes from a woman aged 25 to 39 in good health. Input material: memory CD4+ T cells sorted from blood. Documented subset: CD45RA-negative fraction. This chain connects TRBV6-1 to TRBJ2-3, with D perhaps matching TRBD2 (6 bases). Here the CDR3 DNA reads TGTGCCAGCAGTGTTCGGCTAGCGCCAGATACGCAGTATTTT. Protein: CASSVRLAPDTQYF.